The clone carrying this TCR beta chain was observed once. The source of the sample is a study of blood T cell repertoires in COVID-19. Study information: Acute and convalescent COVID-19 samples came from the United States, Italy and Spain. T cells, B-cell-depleted T cells, or PBMCs supplied cDNA or gDNA.

Per the original data handling: Amplification from reference gene primers served as the basis for estimated nucleated cell counts. Using immunoSEQ multiplex PCR, the repertoire was profiled, and TCRdb retains in-frame clones only, with some absent. V, J and clone size derive from that table, while D and trimming were established from the DNA sequence. The sample consists of roughly 150,000 clones, roughly 80% of them appearing once. The sequenced sample was peripheral blood. The source is a man aged 65 to 79 with active or convalescent COVID-19.

The CDR3 nucleotides read TGCGCCAGCAGCTTGGTAACCCTAAGGGGGAACACTGAAGCTTTCTTT. Residues: CASSLVTLRGNTEAFF. The rearrangement links TRBV5-1 to TRBJ1-1, with TRBD1 as a possible D gene (5 bases). The germline CDR1 and CDR2 sequences are SGHRS and YFSETQ. The CDR3 is made up of 16 amino acids. V shed 0 bases and J shed 1 base, with 13 bases lying between them.